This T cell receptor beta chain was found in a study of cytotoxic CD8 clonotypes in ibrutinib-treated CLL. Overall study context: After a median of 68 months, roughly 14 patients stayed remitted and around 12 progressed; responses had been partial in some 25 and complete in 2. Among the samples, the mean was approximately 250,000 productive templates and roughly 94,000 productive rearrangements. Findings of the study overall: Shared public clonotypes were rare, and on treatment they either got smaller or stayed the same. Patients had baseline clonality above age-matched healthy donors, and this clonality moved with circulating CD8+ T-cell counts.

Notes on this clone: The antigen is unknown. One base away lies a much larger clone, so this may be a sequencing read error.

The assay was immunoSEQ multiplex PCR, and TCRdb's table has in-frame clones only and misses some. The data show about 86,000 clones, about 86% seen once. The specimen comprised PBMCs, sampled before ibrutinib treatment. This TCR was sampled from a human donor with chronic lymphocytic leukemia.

The CDR3: CSVENREGGGYTF. CDR3 coding DNA: TGCAGCGTTGAGAACAGGGAGGGGGGCGGCTACACCTTC. The J gene is TRBJ1-2, the V gene TRBV29-1, with a possible D match to TRBD1 (6 bases). Germline V gives CDR1 SQVTM, CDR2 ANQGSEA. The CDR3 sequence is 13 residues long. Deletions cut 3 bases from V and 8 bases from J, with 16 bases between.